Listed below are T cell receptor beta chains from one sample, sequenced in a study of T cell changes during pregnancy in multiple sclerosis. Sequencing was performed with immunoSEQ multiplex PCR; in TCRdb, only in-frame clones are kept and a portion is missing. The sample lists fewer than 60,000 clones; 80% to 95% were seen once. The sample here was CD4+ T cells from peripheral blood mononuclear cells, taken after pregnancy. The receptors here all came from a female donor with multiple sclerosis, enrolled in a pregnancy study. Both conserved end residues are part of each CDR3. D genes are given only for firm matches. Clone size is shown for a subset of rows, as once, few, many or a class of expanded clone.

CDR3 DNA: TGTGCCAGCAGCTTTCCTAGCGGGAGCTCCTACGAGCAGTACTTC
CDR3 protein: CASSFPSGSSYEQYF
clone size: once
D gene: TRBD2
V gene: TRBV7-2
J gene: TRBJ2-7

CDR3 DNA: TGCGCCAGCAGCTTGGGGGCCCCCCGCCATCCCTCAACTAATGAAAAACTGTTTTTT
CDR3 protein: CASSLGAPRHPSTNEKLFF
clone size: .
D gene: .
V gene: TRBV5-1
J gene: TRBJ1-4

CDR3 DNA: TGTGCCAGCAGCATGACTCCGGCAACTAATGAAAAACTGTTTTTT
CDR3 protein: CASSMTPATNEKLFF
clone size: .
D gene: .
V gene: TRBV9
J gene: TRBJ1-4

CDR3 DNA: TGCGCCAGCAGCTTGGGGCAGGGCTTGAACACTGAAGCTTTCTTT
CDR3 protein: CASSLGQGLNTEAFF
clone size: .
D gene: .
V gene: TRBV5-1
J gene: TRBJ1-1

CDR3 DNA: TGTGCCAGCAGACAGCAGGCCGCCGGGACCCAGTACTTC
CDR3 protein: CASRQQAAGTQYF
clone size: .
D gene: .
V gene: TRBV6-6
J gene: TRBJ2-5

CDR3 DNA: TGTGCCAGCAGTTCTAGCGGGAGGGCTTACAATGAGCAGTTCTTC
CDR3 protein: CASSSSGRAYNEQFF
clone size: once
D gene: TRBD2
V gene: TRBV28
J gene: TRBJ2-1

CDR3 DNA: TGTGCCAGCAGCTTGGGTGGGACTAGGTCCCTCTACGAGCAGTACTTC
CDR3 protein: CASSLGGTRSLYEQYF
clone size: .
D gene: TRBD2
V gene: TRBV5-4
J gene: TRBJ2-7

CDR3 DNA: TGCAGCGTTGAAGAAGTGAACAGGGGCTACACCTTC
CDR3 protein: CSVEEVNRGYTF
clone size: .
D gene: .
V gene: TRBV29-1
J gene: TRBJ1-2

CDR3 DNA: TGTGCCAGCAGCTTAACGAGGGCCAGTGAGCAGTTCTTC
CDR3 protein: CASSLTRASEQFF
clone size: .
D gene: .
V gene: TRBV7-3
J gene: TRBJ2-1

CDR3 DNA: TGTGCCAGCAGCCGGCTCGCTAGCTCCTACAATGAGCAGTTCTTC
CDR3 protein: CASSRLASSYNEQFF
clone size: once
D gene: .
V gene: TRBV2
J gene: TRBJ2-1

CDR3 DNA: TGTGCCAGCAGCTTCACTTCTGGGGGGGTCCCCTACGAGCAGTACTTC
CDR3 protein: CASSFTSGGVPYEQYF
clone size: few
D gene: TRBD2
V gene: TRBV11-2
J gene: TRBJ2-7

CDR3 DNA: TGTGCCAGCAGTTTGTATACAGGCAATCAGCCCCAGCATTTT
CDR3 protein: CASSLYTGNQPQHF
clone size: .
D gene: .
V gene: TRBV28
J gene: TRBJ1-5

CDR3 DNA: TGTGCCTGGAGCCGGCGGGGGGCAGGGCAGGGGTACGGCAATCAGCCCCAGCATTTT
CDR3 protein: CAWSRRGAGQGYGNQPQHF
clone size: .
D gene: .
V gene: TRBV30
J gene: TRBJ1-5

CDR3 DNA: TGTGCCAGCAGTTACACCGGGACAGAAACCGGGGAGCTGTTTTTT
CDR3 protein: CASSYTGTETGELFF
clone size: .
D gene: TRBD1
V gene: TRBV6-5
J gene: TRBJ2-2

CDR3 DNA: TGTGCCAGCAGCGTAGTTCTAGATACGCAGTATTTT
CDR3 protein: CASSVVLDTQYF
clone size: once
D gene: .
V gene: TRBV9
J gene: TRBJ2-3

CDR3 DNA: TGTGCCATCACGGGGGGTGGCTCCAATGAGCAGTTCTTC
CDR3 protein: CAITGGGSNEQFF
clone size: .
D gene: TRBD2
V gene: TRBV10-3
J gene: TRBJ2-1

CDR3 DNA: TGTGCCAGTAGTAACAGGGGATGGGGCTATGGCTACACCTTC
CDR3 protein: CASSNRGWGYGYTF
clone size: once
D gene: TRBD1
V gene: TRBV19
J gene: TRBJ1-2

CDR3 DNA: TGCGCCAGCAGTCTATTCAGGGGACAGGGCCCCAGAAACACCATATATTTT
CDR3 protein: CASSLFRGQGPRNTIYF
clone size: .
D gene: TRBD1
V gene: TRBV23-1
J gene: TRBJ1-3

CDR3 DNA: TGCGCCAGCAGCTTGTACGGGACTAGCGATACGGATGAGCAGTTCTTC
CDR3 protein: CASSLYGTSDTDEQFF
clone size: .
D gene: TRBD2
V gene: TRBV5-1
J gene: TRBJ2-1

CDR3 DNA: TGTGCCAGCAGCGCCACAGGGGACCTGACCTACGAGCAGTACTTC
CDR3 protein: CASSATGDLTYEQYF
clone size: .
D gene: TRBD1
V gene: TRBV5-6
J gene: TRBJ2-7

CDR3 DNA: TGCAGCGTTGAAGAGCCGGCGGGGGGGCAGTTCTTC
CDR3 protein: CSVEEPAGGQFF
clone size: .
D gene: TRBD2
V gene: TRBV29-1
J gene: TRBJ2-1

CDR3 DNA: TGTGCCTGGAGACAGGGCCCAAACATTCAGTACTTC
CDR3 protein: CAWRQGPNIQYF
clone size: .
D gene: .
V gene: TRBV30
J gene: TRBJ2-4

CDR3 DNA: TGTGCCAGCAGTTTAGCCAGGGGGGCCCTACTGAACACTGAAGCTTTCTTT
CDR3 protein: CASSLARGALLNTEAFF
clone size: .
D gene: TRBD1
V gene: TRBV27
J gene: TRBJ1-1

CDR3 DNA: TGTGCCAGCAGCGCAAGGGACAGGGGGTTCATGAACACTGAAGCTTTCTTT
CDR3 protein: CASSARDRGFMNTEAFF
clone size: .
D gene: TRBD1
V gene: TRBV11-2
J gene: TRBJ1-1

CDR3 DNA: TGCAGCGTTGAAGAGGGGGACAGGAGAAAGAACACCATATATTTT
CDR3 protein: CSVEEGDRRKNTIYF
clone size: .
D gene: TRBD1
V gene: TRBV29-1
J gene: TRBJ1-3

CDR3 DNA: TGTGCCAGCAGCCCTCAGGTTAGCGGGGCCTACGAGCAGTACTTC
CDR3 protein: CASSPQVSGAYEQYF
clone size: .
D gene: TRBD2
V gene: TRBV7-2
J gene: TRBJ2-7

CDR3 DNA: TGTGCCAGCTCACCCCAGGGGGTGGGGAACACTGAAGCTTTCTTT
CDR3 protein: CASSPQGVGNTEAFF
clone size: few
D gene: TRBD1
V gene: TRBV18
J gene: TRBJ1-1

CDR3 DNA: TGTGCCATCAGATTTGGGACAGGGGCCTACGAGCAGTACTTC
CDR3 protein: CAIRFGTGAYEQYF
clone size: .
D gene: TRBD1
V gene: TRBV10-3
J gene: TRBJ2-7

CDR3 DNA: TGTGCCAGCAGCGGGACTTCCCAAGAGACCCAGTACTTC
CDR3 protein: CASSGTSQETQYF
clone size: .
D gene: .
V gene: TRBV2
J gene: TRBJ2-5

CDR3 DNA: TGCAGCGTTGATGGGCACAACACCGGGGAGCTGTTTTTT
CDR3 protein: CSVDGHNTGELFF
clone size: .
D gene: .
V gene: TRBV29-1
J gene: TRBJ2-2

CDR3 DNA: TGTGCCAGCAGCTTAGGACAGCTCCTCGACTATGGCTACACCTTC
CDR3 protein: CASSLGQLLDYGYTF
clone size: once
D gene: .
V gene: TRBV5-6
J gene: TRBJ1-2

CDR3 DNA: TGTGCCATCAGTCTTTTTAGCGGGAGTAGATCCAATGAGCAGTTCTTC
CDR3 protein: CAISLFSGSRSNEQFF
clone size: .
D gene: TRBD2
V gene: TRBV10-3
J gene: TRBJ2-1

CDR3 DNA: TGCGCCAGCAGCTTTATTCAGTCTGGGGCCAACGTCCTGACTTTC
CDR3 protein: CASSFIQSGANVLTF
clone size: .
D gene: .
V gene: TRBV5-1
J gene: TRBJ2-6

CDR3 DNA: TGTGCCAGTAGTCCCGGACAGGGGTTACGTGGCTACACCTTC
CDR3 protein: CASSPGQGLRGYTF
clone size: once
D gene: TRBD1
V gene: TRBV19
J gene: TRBJ1-2

CDR3 DNA: TGTGCCAGCAGCTTGGTGGGAGCCCAAGAGACCCAGTACTTC
CDR3 protein: CASSLVGAQETQYF
clone size: .
D gene: .
V gene: TRBV5-4
J gene: TRBJ2-5

CDR3 DNA: TGTGCCAGCATAGTCAGGGTGGGCTACGAGCAGTACTTC
CDR3 protein: CASIVRVGYEQYF
clone size: .
D gene: .
V gene: TRBV6-1
J gene: TRBJ2-7

CDR3 DNA: TGCGCCAGCAGCCCCAGGGCGATGAACACTGAAGCTTTCTTT
CDR3 protein: CASSPRAMNTEAFF
clone size: .
D gene: .
V gene: TRBV4-1
J gene: TRBJ1-1

CDR3 DNA: TGTGCCAGCAGTGCGGTGCGGGAGGTCACCGGGGAGCTGTTTTTT
CDR3 protein: CASSAVREVTGELFF
clone size: .
D gene: TRBD2
V gene: TRBV6-1
J gene: TRBJ2-2

CDR3 DNA: TGTGCCAGCAGCTTTCTGAGCGGTTTCTCCTACGAGCAGTACTTC
CDR3 protein: CASSFLSGFSYEQYF
clone size: .
D gene: .
V gene: TRBV7-9
J gene: TRBJ2-7

CDR3 DNA: TGTGCCAGCAGCTCAGACAGGGGTCGTCATTACGAGCAGTACTTC
CDR3 protein: CASSSDRGRHYEQYF
clone size: .
D gene: TRBD1
V gene: TRBV11-2
J gene: TRBJ2-7

CDR3 DNA: TGTGCCAGCAGCCCCGGACAGGGTCGTGGTGGCTACACCTTC
CDR3 protein: CASSPGQGRGGYTF
clone size: .
D gene: TRBD1
V gene: TRBV9
J gene: TRBJ1-2

CDR3 DNA: TGTGCCAGCAGCCGACAGGGGGGGGGAGATACGCAGTATTTT
CDR3 protein: CASSRQGGGDTQYF
clone size: .
D gene: TRBD1
V gene: TRBV2
J gene: TRBJ2-3

CDR3 DNA: TGTGCCAGCAGTCGATCCCAGGGTGGCTATGGCTACACCTTC
CDR3 protein: CASSRSQGGYGYTF
clone size: once
D gene: .
V gene: TRBV25-1
J gene: TRBJ1-2

CDR3 DNA: TGTGCCAGCAGCTCAAACAGGCTCGGTGGGGCCAACGTCCTGACTTTC
CDR3 protein: CASSSNRLGGANVLTF
clone size: .
D gene: .
V gene: TRBV7-2
J gene: TRBJ2-6